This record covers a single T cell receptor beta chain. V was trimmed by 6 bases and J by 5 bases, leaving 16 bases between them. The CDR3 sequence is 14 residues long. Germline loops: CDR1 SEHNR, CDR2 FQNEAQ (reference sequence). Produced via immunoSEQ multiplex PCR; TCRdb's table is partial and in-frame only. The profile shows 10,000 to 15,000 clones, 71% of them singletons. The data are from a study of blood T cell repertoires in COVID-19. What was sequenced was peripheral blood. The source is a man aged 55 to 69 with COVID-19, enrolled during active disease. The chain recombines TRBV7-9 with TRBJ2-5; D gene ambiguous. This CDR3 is CASRPPVDSETQYF. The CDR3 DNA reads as TGTGCCAGCAGACCACCAGTTGATTCGGAGACCCAGTACTTC.